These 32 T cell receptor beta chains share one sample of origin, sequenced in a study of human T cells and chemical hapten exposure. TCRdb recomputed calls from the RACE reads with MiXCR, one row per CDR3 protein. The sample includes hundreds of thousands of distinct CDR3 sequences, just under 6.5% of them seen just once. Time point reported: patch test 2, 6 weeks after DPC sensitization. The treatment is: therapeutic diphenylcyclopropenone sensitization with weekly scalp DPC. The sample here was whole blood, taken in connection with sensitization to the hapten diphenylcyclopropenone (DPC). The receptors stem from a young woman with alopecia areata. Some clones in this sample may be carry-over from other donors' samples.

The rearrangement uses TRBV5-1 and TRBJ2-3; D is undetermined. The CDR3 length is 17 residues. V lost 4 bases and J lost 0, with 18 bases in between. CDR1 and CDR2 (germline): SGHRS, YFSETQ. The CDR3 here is CASSKAVVAASTDTQYF. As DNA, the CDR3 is TGCGCCAGCAGCAAGGCCGTCGTGGCCGCTAGCACAGATACGCAGTATTTT.

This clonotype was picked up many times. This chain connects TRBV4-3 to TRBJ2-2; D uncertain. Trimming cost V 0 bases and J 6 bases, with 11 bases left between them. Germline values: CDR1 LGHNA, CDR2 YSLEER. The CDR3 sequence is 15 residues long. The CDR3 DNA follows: TGCGCCAGCAGCCAAGAAGCTCTCGCGCCCGGGGAGCTGTTTTTT. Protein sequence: CASSQEALAPGELFF.

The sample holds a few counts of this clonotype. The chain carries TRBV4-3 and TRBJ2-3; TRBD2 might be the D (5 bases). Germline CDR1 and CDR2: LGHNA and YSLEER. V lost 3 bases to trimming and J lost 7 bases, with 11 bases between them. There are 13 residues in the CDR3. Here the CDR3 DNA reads TGCGCCAGCAGCCAGGAGGAGAGTTATACGCAGTATTTT. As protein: CASSQEESYTQYF.

The CDR3 spells CASSLLVVGYGYTF. Written as DNA, the CDR3 is TGCGCCAGCAGCTTATTGGTAGTTGGCTATGGCTACACCTTC. The V gene is TRBV5-1, the J gene TRBJ1-2; D not resolved. CDR3 size: 14 residues. Trimming stripped 2 bases from V and 4 bases from J, with 12 bases between. Germline assignment: CDR1 SGHRS and CDR2 YFSETQ.

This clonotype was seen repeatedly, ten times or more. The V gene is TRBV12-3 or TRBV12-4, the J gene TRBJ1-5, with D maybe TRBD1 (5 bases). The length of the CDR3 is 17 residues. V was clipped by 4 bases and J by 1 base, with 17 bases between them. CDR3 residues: CASSSSRAGTSNQPQHF. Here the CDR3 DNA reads TGTGCCAGCAGTTCATCCAGGGCAGGGACGAGCAATCAGCCCCAGCATTTT.

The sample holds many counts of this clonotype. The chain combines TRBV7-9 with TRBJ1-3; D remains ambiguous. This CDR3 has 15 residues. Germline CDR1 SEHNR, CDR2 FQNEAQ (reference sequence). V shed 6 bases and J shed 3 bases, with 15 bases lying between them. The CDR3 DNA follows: TGTGCCAGCAGGCCGCCGCTGGCTCTTGGAAACACCATATATTTT. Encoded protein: CASRPPLALGNTIYF.

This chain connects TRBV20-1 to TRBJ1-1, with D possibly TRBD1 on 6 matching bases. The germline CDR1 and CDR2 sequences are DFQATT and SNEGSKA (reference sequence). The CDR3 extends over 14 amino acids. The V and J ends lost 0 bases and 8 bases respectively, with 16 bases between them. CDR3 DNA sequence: TGCAGTGCTAGAGACCCAGGGGTCTCTGCCGAAGCTTTCTTT. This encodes CSARDPGVSAEAFF.

CDR3 bases: TGTGCCAGCTCACCATTTAGCGGGGAAGAGAATGAGCAGTTCTTC. This gives the protein CASSPFSGEENEQFF. This chain connects TRBV18 to TRBJ2-1, with 8 bases aligning to TRBD2. The germline V gene has CDR1 KGHSH and CDR2 LQKENI. V shed 2 bases, J shed 7 bases, and the junction held 7 bases outside the gene matches. This CDR3 has 15 amino acids.

The CDR3 sequence is CATSDQTSGGYNEQFF. CDR3 nucleotides: TGTGCCACCAGTGACCAGACTAGCGGGGGATACAATGAGCAGTTCTTC. The chain employs TRBV24-1 and TRBJ2-1, with 12 bases that match TRBD2. There are 16 residues in the CDR3. Germline V gene sequence: CDR1 KGHDR, CDR2 SFDVKD. V lost 4 bases, J lost 4 bases, and 4 bases stayed unmatched.

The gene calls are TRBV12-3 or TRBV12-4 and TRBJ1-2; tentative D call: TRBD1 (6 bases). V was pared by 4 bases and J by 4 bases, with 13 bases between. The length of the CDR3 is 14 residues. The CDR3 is CASSYQDSLYGYTF. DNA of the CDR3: TGTGCCAGCAGTTACCAGGACAGCCTCTATGGCTACACCTTC.

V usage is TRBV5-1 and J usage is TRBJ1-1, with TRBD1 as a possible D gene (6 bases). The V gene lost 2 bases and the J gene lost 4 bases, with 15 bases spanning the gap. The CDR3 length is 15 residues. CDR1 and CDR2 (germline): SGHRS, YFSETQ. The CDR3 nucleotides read TGCGCCAGCAGCTTTTTGGGGGGCGCGGTCACTGAAGCTTTCTTT. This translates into CASSFLGGAVTEAFF.

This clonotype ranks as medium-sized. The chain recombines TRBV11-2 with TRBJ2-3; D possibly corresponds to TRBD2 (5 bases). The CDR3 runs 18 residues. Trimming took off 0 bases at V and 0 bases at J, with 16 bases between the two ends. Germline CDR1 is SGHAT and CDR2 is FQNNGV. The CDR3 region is CASSLDGAVITSTDTQYF. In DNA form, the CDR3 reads TGTGCCAGCAGCTTAGATGGAGCGGTAATAACTAGCACAGATACGCAGTATTTT.

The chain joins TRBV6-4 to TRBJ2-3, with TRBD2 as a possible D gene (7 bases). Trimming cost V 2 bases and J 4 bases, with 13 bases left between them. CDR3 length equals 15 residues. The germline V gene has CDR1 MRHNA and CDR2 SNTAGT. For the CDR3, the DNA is TGTGCCAGCAGTGACATAGGGGGGGGGCCAGATACGCAGTATTTT. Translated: CASSDIGGGPDTQYF.

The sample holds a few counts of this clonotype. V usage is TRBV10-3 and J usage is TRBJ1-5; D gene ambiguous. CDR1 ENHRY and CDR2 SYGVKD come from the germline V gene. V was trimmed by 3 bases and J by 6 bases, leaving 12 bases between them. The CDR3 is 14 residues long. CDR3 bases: TGTGCCATCAGTGATAAGAACAAAGGTCAGCCCCAGCATTTT. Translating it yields CAISDKNKGQPQHF.

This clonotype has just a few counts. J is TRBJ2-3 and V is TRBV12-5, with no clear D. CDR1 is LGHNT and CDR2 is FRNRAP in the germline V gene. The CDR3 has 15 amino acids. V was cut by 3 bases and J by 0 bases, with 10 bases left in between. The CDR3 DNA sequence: TGTGCTAGTGGTTTCAATCGGGCTAGCACAGATACGCAGTATTTT. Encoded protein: CASGFNRASTDTQYF.

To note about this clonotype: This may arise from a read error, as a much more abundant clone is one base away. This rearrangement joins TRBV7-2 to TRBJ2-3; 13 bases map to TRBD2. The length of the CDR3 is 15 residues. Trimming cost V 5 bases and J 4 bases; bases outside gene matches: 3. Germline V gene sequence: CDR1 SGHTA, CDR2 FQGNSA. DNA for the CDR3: TGTGCCAGCAGCGTGGGACTAGCGGGGTCAGATACGCAGTATTTT. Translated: CASSVGLAGSDTQYF.

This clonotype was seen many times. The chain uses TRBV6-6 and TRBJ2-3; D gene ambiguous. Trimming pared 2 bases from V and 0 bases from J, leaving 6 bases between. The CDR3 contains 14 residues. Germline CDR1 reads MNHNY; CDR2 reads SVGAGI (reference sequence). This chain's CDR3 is CASSYRPSTDTQYF. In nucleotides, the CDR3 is TGTGCCAGCAGTTACCGACCCAGCACAGATACGCAGTATTTT.

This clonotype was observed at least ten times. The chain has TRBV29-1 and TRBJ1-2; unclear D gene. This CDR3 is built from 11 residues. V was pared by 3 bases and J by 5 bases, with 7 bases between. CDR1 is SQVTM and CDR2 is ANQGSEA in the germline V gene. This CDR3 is CSVEEGYGYTF. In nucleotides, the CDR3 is TGCAGCGTTGAGGAGGGATATGGCTACACCTTC.

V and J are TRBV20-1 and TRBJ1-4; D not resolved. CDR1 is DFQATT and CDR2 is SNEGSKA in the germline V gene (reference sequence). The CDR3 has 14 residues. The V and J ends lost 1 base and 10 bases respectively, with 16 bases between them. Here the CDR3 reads CSARAQSTIGKLFF. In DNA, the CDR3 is TGCAGTGCTAGAGCACAGAGTACGATTGGAAAACTGTTTTTT.

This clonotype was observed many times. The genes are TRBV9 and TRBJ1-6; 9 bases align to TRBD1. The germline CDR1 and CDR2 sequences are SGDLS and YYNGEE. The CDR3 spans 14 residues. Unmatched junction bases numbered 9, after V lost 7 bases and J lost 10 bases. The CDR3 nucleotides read TGTGCCAGCGGACAGGGGTCATGGGGGTCACCCCTCCACTTT. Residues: CASGQGSWGSPLHF. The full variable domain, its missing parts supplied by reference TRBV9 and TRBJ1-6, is DSGVTQTPKHLITATGQRVTLRCSPRSGDLSVYWYQQSLDQGLQFLIQYYNGEERAKGNILERFSAQQFPDLHSELNLSSLELGDSALYFCASGQGSWGSPLHFGNGTRLTVT.

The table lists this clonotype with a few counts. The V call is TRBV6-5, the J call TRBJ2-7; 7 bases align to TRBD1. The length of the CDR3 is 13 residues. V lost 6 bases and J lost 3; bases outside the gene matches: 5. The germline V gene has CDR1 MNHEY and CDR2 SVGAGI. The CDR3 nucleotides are TGTGCCAGCAGGTCCGGGACAGACTACGAGCAGTACTTC. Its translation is CASRSGTDYEQYF.

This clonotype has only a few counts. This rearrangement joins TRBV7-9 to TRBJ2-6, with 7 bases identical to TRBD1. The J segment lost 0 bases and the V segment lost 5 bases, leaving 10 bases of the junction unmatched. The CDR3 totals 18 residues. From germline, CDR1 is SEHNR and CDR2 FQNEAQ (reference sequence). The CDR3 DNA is TGTGCCAGCAGCCCCCGACAGGGTTCAAGCTCTGGGGCCAACGTCCTGACTTTC. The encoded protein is CASSPRQGSSSGANVLTF.

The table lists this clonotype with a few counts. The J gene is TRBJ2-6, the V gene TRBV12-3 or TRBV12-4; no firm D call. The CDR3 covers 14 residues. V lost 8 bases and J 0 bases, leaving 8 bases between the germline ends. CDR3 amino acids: CASRWGSGANVLTF. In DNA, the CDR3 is TGTGCCAGCCGGTGGGGCTCTGGGGCCAACGTCCTGACTTTC.

The chain's CDR3 is CASSIRGTEQYF. In nucleotides, the CDR3 is TGTGCCAGTAGTATCCGCGGGACCGAGCAGTACTTC. The rearrangement links TRBV19 to TRBJ2-7; perhaps TRBD2 as D (6 bases). There are 12 residues in the CDR3. Looked up from germline, CDR1 is LNHDA and CDR2 is SQIVND (reference sequence). V was trimmed by 3 bases and J by 6 bases, leaving 9 bases between them.

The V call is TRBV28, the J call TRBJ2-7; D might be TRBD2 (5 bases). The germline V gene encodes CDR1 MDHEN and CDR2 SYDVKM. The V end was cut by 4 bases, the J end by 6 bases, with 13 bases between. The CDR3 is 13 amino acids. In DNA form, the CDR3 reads TGTGCCAGCAGTTCCACGGACTCTCCCGAGCAGTACTTC. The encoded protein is CASSSTDSPEQYF. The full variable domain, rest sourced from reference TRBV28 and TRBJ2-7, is DVKVTQSSRYLVKRTGEKVFLECVQDMDHENMFWYRQDPGLGLRLIYFSYDVKMKEKGDIPEGYSVSREKKERFSLILESASTNQTSMYLCASSSTDSPEQYFGPGTRLTVT.

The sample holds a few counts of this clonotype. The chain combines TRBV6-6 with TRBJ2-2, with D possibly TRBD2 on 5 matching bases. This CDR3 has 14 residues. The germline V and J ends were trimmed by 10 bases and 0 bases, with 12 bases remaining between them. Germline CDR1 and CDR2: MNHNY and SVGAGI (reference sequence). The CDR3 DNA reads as TGTGCCACCCAAGCGGATACGAACACCGGGGAGCTGTTTTTT. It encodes CATQADTNTGELFF.

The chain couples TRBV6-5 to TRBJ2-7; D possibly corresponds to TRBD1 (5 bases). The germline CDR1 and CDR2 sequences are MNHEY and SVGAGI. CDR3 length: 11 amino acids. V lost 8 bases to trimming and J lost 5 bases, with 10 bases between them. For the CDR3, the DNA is TGTGCCAGCGCTAGGGGCCACGAGCAGTACTTC. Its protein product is CASARGHEQYF.

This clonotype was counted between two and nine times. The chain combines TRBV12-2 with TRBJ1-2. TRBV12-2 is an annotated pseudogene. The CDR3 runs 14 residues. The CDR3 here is CASRLAAHGYGYTF. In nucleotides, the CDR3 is TGTGCAAGTCGCTTAGCAGCACACGGCTATGGCTACACCTTC.

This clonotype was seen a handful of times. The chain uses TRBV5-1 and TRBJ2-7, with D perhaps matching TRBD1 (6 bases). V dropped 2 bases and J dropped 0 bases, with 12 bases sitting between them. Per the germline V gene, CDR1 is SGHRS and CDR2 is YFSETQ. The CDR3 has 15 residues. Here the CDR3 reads CASSLQGDLSYEQYF. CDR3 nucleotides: TGCGCCAGCAGCTTACAGGGCGATCTCTCCTACGAGCAGTACTTC.

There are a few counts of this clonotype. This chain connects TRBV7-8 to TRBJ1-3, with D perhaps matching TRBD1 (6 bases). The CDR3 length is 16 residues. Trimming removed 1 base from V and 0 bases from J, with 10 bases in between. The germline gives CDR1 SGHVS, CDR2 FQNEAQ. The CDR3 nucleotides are TGTGCCAGCAGCTTAGGACAGGCGGGCTCTGGAAACACCATATATTTT. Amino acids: CASSLGQAGSGNTIYF.

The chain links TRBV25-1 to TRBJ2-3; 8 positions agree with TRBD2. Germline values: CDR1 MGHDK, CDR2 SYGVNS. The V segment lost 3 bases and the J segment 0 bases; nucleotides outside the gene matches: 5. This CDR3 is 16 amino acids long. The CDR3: CASSDLAGESTDTQYF. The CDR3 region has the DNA TGTGCCAGCAGTGACCTAGCGGGCGAAAGCACAGATACGCAGTATTTT.

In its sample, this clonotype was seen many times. CDR3 in amino acids: CASSQATNTEAFF. The CDR3 DNA is TGTGCCAGCAGCCAAGCTACGAACACTGAAGCTTTCTTT. The chain joins TRBV3-1 to TRBJ1-1; the D is unclear. V dropped 1 base and J dropped 1 base, with 4 bases sitting between them. CDR1 LGHDT and CDR2 YNNKEL come from the germline V gene (reference sequence). CDR3 length: 13 amino acids.